The 14 T cell receptor beta chains in this list originate from one sample, sequenced in a study of blood T cell repertoires in COVID-19. Method: immunoSEQ multiplex PCR; TCRdb's copy keeps in-frame clones and lacks some. The table shows roughly 670,000 clones, with more than 80% occurring only once. Material for sequencing was peripheral blood. These receptor sequences come from a woman aged 18-29 years with acute or convalescent COVID-19.

This chain joins TRBV6-5 and TRBJ1-1; D gene unclear. Trimming removed 5 bases at V and 0 bases at J, with 13 bases between. Germline CDR1 MNHEY, CDR2 SVGAGI. The CDR3 runs 15 residues. CDR3 loop: CASSRQATMNTEAFF. The CDR3 nucleotides read TGTGCCAGCAGTAGGCAGGCTACCATGAACACTGAAGCTTTCTTT.

The rearrangement joins TRBV7-2 to TRBJ1-2, with D possibly matching TRBD1 (5 bases). Germline V gives CDR1 SGHTA, CDR2 FQGNSA. V dropped 7 bases and J dropped 0 bases, with 12 bases sitting between them. This CDR3 is built from 14 residues. The DNA for the CDR3 is TGTGCCAGCACCGCAGGGCCTACTAACTATGGCTACACCTTC. Translation gives CASTAGPTNYGYTF.

A few counts support this clone. The chain uses TRBV7-9 and TRBJ1-2; 7 bases fit TRBD1. After removal of 5 bases from V and 6 bases from J, the junction contained 12 bases not matched to a gene. There are 15 residues in the CDR3. Per the germline V gene, CDR1 is SEHNR and CDR2 is FQNEAQ (reference sequence). The CDR3 protein is CASSGRQGRLDGYTF. CDR3 DNA: TGTGCCAGCAGCGGTCGACAGGGAAGGTTGGATGGCTACACCTTC.

The gene calls are TRBV6-5 and TRBJ1-6; no reliable D call. The V end was cut by 5 bases, the J end by 4 bases, with 9 bases between. The CDR3 consists of 14 residues. Germline V gene data show CDR1 as MNHEY and CDR2 as SVGAGI. CDR3 nucleotides: TGTGCCAGCAGTAACCGGGTGTATAATTCACCCCTCCACTTT. Amino acids: CASSNRVYNSPLHF.

The chain carries TRBV5-5 and TRBJ1-2; 10 nucleotides agree with TRBD1. The CDR3 extends over 14 amino acids. Germline CDR1 is SGHKS and CDR2 is YYEKEE (reference sequence). The J segment lost 8 bases and the V segment lost 0 bases, leaving 4 bases of the junction unmatched. The CDR3 DNA is TGTGCCAGCAGCTTGGGACAGGGGGCCGGAGGCTACACCTTC. The encoded protein is CASSLGQGAGGYTF.

The V call is TRBV7-2, the J call TRBJ2-7; 11 nucleotides agree with TRBD2. This CDR3 contains 15 residues. The V segment lost 5 bases and the J segment 2 bases; nucleotides outside the gene matches: 5. Per germline, CDR1 SGHTA and CDR2 FQGNSA. CDR3 nucleotides: TGTGCCAGCAGCACCCGACTAGCGGGGACCTACGAGCAGTACTTC. Its protein product is CASSTRLAGTYEQYF.

V usage is TRBV7-7 and J usage is TRBJ2-7; TRBD2 matches at 8 bases. The CDR3 runs 15 residues. J lost 4 bases, V lost 5 bases, and 10 bases had no gene match. CDR1 is SSHAT, CDR2 FNYEAQ, per germline (reference sequence). The CDR3 region is CASSQGGAGGYEQYF. CDR3 nucleotide sequence: TGTGCCAGCAGCCAAGGTGGGGCGGGGGGTTACGAGCAGTACTTC.

The gene calls are TRBV27 and TRBJ2-1, with 10 nucleotides matching TRBD2. V trimming: 1 base; J trimming: 8 bases; junction bases outside the gene matches: 14. CDR3 length: 18 residues. CDR1 is MNHEY, CDR2 SMNVEV, per germline (reference sequence). The CDR3: CASSLLGRTSGSRHEQFF. Written as DNA, the CDR3 is TGTGCCAGCAGTTTATTGGGGCGGACTAGCGGTTCCCGGCATGAGCAGTTCTTC.

In its sample, this clone was seen once. This chain uses TRBV11-2 with TRBJ2-1; the D is unclear. Germline-derived CDR1 and CDR2 are SGHAT and FQNNGV. This CDR3 has 12 residues. Trimming removed 3 bases from V and 9 bases from J, with 9 bases in between. The CDR3 spells CASSFRVSEQFF. DNA of the CDR3: TGTGCCAGCAGCTTCCGGGTTAGTGAGCAGTTCTTC.

The DNA of the CDR3 is TGTGCCAGCAGCTTAGCAACAGGGCCCGGAAACACCATATATTTT. Translation: CASSLATGPGNTIYF. This chain uses TRBV7-7 with TRBJ1-3, with D tentatively TRBD1 (6 bases). Trimming shortened V by 0 bases and J by 4 bases, and 10 bases separated the two germline ends. The CDR3 loop spans 15 amino acids. Germline CDR1 reads SSHAT; CDR2 reads FNYEAQ (reference sequence).

Only one count was recorded for this clone. This rearrangement joins TRBV19 to TRBJ1-2; 10 nucleotides align to TRBD1. The length of the CDR3 is 15 residues. Looked up from germline, CDR1 is LNHDA and CDR2 is SQIVND (reference sequence). With 3 bases clipped from V and 4 bases from J, the junction kept 5 bases outside the gene matches. The CDR3 DNA sequence: TGTGCCAGTAGTATTGACAGGGGGCGAAGCTATGGCTACACCTTC. It specifies CASSIDRGRSYGYTF.

The genes are TRBV2 and TRBJ2-7; 7 bases are a match to TRBD1. Losses at the gene ends were 8 bases for V and 2 bases for J; bases not matched to a gene: 3. Germline V CDR1 and CDR2: SNHLY, FYNNEI. The CDR3 spans 12 residues. As DNA, the CDR3 is TGTGCCAGCGGGGACAGTCCCTACGAGCAGTACTTC. Its translation is CASGDSPYEQYF.

The CDR3 DNA is TGTGCCTGGAGTGTCATGGACATTAAGGGCGACACTGAAGCTTTCTTT. This translates into CAWSVMDIKGDTEAFF. This chain uses TRBV30 with TRBJ1-1; D may be TRBD1 (5 bases). Germline V CDR1 and CDR2: GTSNPN, SVGIG (reference sequence). Trimming cost V 0 bases and J 3 bases, with 17 bases left between them. CDR3 length: 16 amino acids.

This chain joins TRBV9 and TRBJ2-1; 11 nucleotides align to TRBD2. J was trimmed by 7 bases and V by 4 bases; bases with no gene match: 7. Germline-derived CDR1 and CDR2 are SGDLS and YYNGEE. The CDR3 is 15 residues long. The CDR3, as DNA: TGTGCCAGCAGCCCACTAGCGGGGGCGGGGAATGAGCAGTTCTTC. Translation: CASSPLAGAGNEQFF.